The 6 T cell receptor beta chains below all came from one sample that was sequenced in a study of blood T cell repertoires in COVID-19. Sequencing used immunoSEQ multiplex PCR; TCRdb keeps in-frame clones, though not all of them. The data hold about 160,000 clones, with about 80% observed a single time. The sequencing sample was made of PBMCs or T cells enriched from blood (not recorded which). The receptor set was obtained from a man between 45 and 60 years old who had recovered from COVID-19.

The chain combines TRBV11-2 with TRBJ1-5; D is unresolved. Germline V gene data show CDR1 as SGHAT and CDR2 as FQNNGV. Trimming took off 0 bases at V and 4 bases at J, with 4 bases between the two ends. CDR3 size: 13 residues. This CDR3 is CASSLDRNQPQHF. The CDR3 bases are TGTGCCAGCAGCTTAGATAGAAATCAGCCCCAGCATTTT. Using reference TRBV11-2 and TRBJ1-5 for the parts outside the CDR3, the full variable domain is EAGVAQSPRYKIIEKRQSVAFWCNPISGHATLYWYQQILGQGPKLLIQFQNNGVVDDSQLPKDRFSAERLKGVDSTLKIQPAKLEDSAVYLCASSLDRNQPQHFGDGTRLSIL.

V gene TRBV11-2 combines with J gene TRBJ1-5; 7 bases match TRBD1. CDR1 and CDR2 (germline): SGHAT, FQNNGV. The CDR3 length is 16 residues. V was pared by 5 bases and J by 2 bases, with 9 bases of the junction left unmatched. Written as DNA, the CDR3 is TGTGCCAGCAGCCGAGTCTCGGGACAGCGCAATCAGCCCCAGCATTTT. It encodes CASSRVSGQRNQPQHF.

This clone was seen once. The CDR3 DNA is TGTGCCAGCAGCCAAGTGCAGGACTACGAGCAGTACTTC. Translation: CASSQVQDYEQYF. This chain links TRBV3-1 (or the pseudogene TRBV3-2) with TRBJ2-7; D uncertain. The V gene lost 1 base and the J gene lost 3 bases, with 7 bases spanning the gap. Germline V gene data show CDR1 as LGHDT and CDR2 as YNNKEL (reference sequence). CDR3 size: 13 residues.

This chain links TRBV7-3 with TRBJ2-2, with 8 bases identical to TRBD1. This CDR3 has 13 amino acids. Germline V gene sequence: CDR1 SGHTA, CDR2 FQGTGA. After removal of 4 bases from V and 6 bases from J, the junction contained 1 base not matched to a gene. DNA for the CDR3: TGTGCCAGCAGCTCGGACAGGGCCGGGGAGCTGTTTTTT. Translated: CASSSDRAGELFF. Combining the CDR3 with reference TRBV7-3 and TRBJ2-2 gives the whole variable domain GAGVSQTPSNKVTEKGKYVELRCDPISGHTALYWYRQSLGQGPEFLIYFQGTGAADDSGLPNDRFFAVRPEGSVSTLKIQRTERGDSAVYLCASSSDRAGELFFGEGSRLTVL.

Turning to this clone: The junction shows a germline mismatch at one end, possibly a read error. The gene calls are TRBV7-7 and TRBJ2-3; weak D call: TRBD2 (5 bases). The CDR3 runs to 16 residues. In germline, CDR1 is SSHAT, CDR2 FNYEAQ (reference sequence). The CDR3 region is CASSLAPDAGTDTQYF. The CDR3 region has the DNA TGTGCTAGCAGCTTAGCGCCGGATGCGGGCACAGATACGCAGTATTTT.

This chain joins TRBV5-1 and TRBJ1-4; tentative D call: TRBD1 (6 bases). Per the germline V gene, CDR1 is SGHRS and CDR2 is YFSETQ. Trimming stripped 4 bases from V and 5 bases from J, with 12 bases between. The CDR3 totals 14 residues. The CDR3 DNA sequence: TGCGCCAGCAGCCTAGGACAGAGAAATGAAAAACTGTTTTTT. It is translated as CASSLGQRNEKLFF.